This T cell receptor (beta chain) was sequenced for a study of T cell repertoires in ileal Crohn's disease. This clone was seen a handful of times. Its target is not known. Time point indicated: neoterminal ileum biopsy at postoperative endoscopy, about 6 months after surgery. Eligibility required adulthood, ileal or ileocolonic Crohn's disease and indicated ileocolonic resection. Study results and limitations: Endoscopy was done a median around 6.9 months after surgery.

Only in-frame clones appear in the TCRdb table, and some are missing; sequencing was by immunoSEQ multiplex PCR. The sample includes around 8,900 clones, about 80% of them seen just once. The V end lost 3 bases, the J end lost 8 bases, and 12 bases lay between the germline ends. This CDR3 contains 13 residues. CDR1 and CDR2 (germline): SGDLS, YYNGEE. This TCR derives from an adult with Crohn's disease. This chain connects TRBV9 to TRBJ2-1, with D possibly matching TRBD2 (6 bases). Sequencing was performed on ileal tissue. The CDR3 sequence is CASSGRGRDEQFF. Written as DNA, the CDR3 is TGTGCCAGCAGCGGGAGGGGTAGGGATGAGCAGTTCTTC.